This T cell receptor (beta chain) was identified in a study of T-cell reconstitution after alpha-beta-depleted transplantation in children. The TCRbeta library was prepared with unique molecular identifiers. From the PCR reads, TCRdb called clonotypes with MiXCR, one entry per CDR3 protein. The repertoire holds about 900,000 distinct CDR3 sequences, with about 29% as singletons. This clonotype appeared a few times. This TCR derives from a boy in the first two years of life who had a stem cell transplant for SCID, so the T cells may come from the graft donor. Sequenced here: PBMCs, mostly from graft donor cells, sampled 360 days after TCRalphabeta/CD19-depleted stem cell transplant.

CDR3 amino acids: CSAKGRRGTEAFF. CDR3 coding DNA: TGCAGTGCTAAAGGGCGCCGGGGCACTGAAGCTTTCTTT. The rearrangement links TRBV20-1 to TRBJ1-1; unclear D gene. V was cut by 4 bases and J by 4 bases, with 13 bases left in between. The CDR3 is 13 residues long. Germline assignment: CDR1 DFQATT and CDR2 SNEGSKA (reference sequence).